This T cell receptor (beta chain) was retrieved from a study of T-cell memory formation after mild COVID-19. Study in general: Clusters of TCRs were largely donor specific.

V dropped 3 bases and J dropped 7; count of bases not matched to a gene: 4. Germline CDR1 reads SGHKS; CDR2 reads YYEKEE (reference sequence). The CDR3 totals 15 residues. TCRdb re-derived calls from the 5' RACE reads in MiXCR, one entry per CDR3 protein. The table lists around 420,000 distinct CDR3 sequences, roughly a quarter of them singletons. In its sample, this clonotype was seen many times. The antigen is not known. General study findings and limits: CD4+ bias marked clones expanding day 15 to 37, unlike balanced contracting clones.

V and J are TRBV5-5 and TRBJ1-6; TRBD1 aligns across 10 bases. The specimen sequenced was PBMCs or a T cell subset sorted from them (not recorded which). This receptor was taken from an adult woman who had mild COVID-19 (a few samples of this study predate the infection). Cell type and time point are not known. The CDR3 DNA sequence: TGTGCCAGCAGCTACGGGACAGGGGCGAATTCACCCCTCCACTTT. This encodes CASSYGTGANSPLHF.